This paragraph covers one T cell receptor (beta chain) sequence. Data came from immunoSEQ multiplex PCR; TCRdb stores just in-frame clones and leaves some out. The data hold under 250,000 clones, with less than 90% observed a single time. This specimen comes from a study of blood T cell repertoires in COVID-19. J lost 9 bases, V lost 6 bases, and 3 bases had no gene match. Per germline, CDR1 MNHEY and CDR2 SMNVEV (reference sequence). CDR3 length equals 13 residues. The material sequenced was peripheral blood. The clonotype originates from a woman in her forties who had recovered from COVID-19. The chain carries TRBV27 and TRBJ2-1, with TRBD2 identical over 12 bases. DNA for the CDR3: TGTGCCAGCAGGGGACTAGCGGGTGGTGAGCAGTTCTTC. This sequence encodes CASRGLAGGEQFF.